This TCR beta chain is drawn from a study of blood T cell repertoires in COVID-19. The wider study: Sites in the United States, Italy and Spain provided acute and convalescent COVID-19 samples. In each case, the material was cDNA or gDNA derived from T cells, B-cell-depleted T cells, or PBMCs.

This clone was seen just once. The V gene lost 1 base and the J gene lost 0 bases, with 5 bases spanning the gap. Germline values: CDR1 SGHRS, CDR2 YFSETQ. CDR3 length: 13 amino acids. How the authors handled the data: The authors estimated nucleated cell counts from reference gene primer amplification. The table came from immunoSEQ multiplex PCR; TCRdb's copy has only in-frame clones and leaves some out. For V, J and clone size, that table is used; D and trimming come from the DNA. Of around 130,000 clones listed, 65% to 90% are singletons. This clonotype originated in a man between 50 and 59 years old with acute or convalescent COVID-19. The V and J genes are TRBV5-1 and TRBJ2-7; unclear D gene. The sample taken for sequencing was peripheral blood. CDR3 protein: CASSLLSSYEQYF. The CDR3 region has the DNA TGCGCCAGCAGCTTGCTCAGCTCCTACGAGCAGTACTTC.